This TCR beta chain was sequenced for a study of T-cell reconstitution after alpha-beta-depleted transplantation in children. Trimming removed 5 bases from V and 0 bases from J, with 14 bases in between. CDR1 and CDR2 (germline): MNHEY, SVGEGT. CDR3 size: 15 residues. Study-wide points: After one year, T-cell counts and TCRbeta diversity mostly came from new T cells. Expanded graft clones, several hundred of them, were reportedly the source of alpha-beta T cells about two months after transplant.

Construction of the TCRbeta library involved unique molecular identifiers. TCRdb independently ran MiXCR on the PCR reads; one entry per CDR3 protein. This sample has around 600,000 distinct CDR3 sequences, with roughly 23% found just once. This clonotype was found a few times. Antigen: not known. The sequenced sample was PBMCs, mostly from graft donor cells, obtained 360 days after TCRalphabeta/CD19-depleted stem cell transplant. The J gene is TRBJ2-7, the V gene TRBV6-2 or TRBV6-3; perhaps TRBD1 as D (6 bases). The clonotype comes from a boy under two years old who had a stem cell transplant for acute myeloid leukemia, so the T cells may come from the graft donor. CDR3 in DNA: TGTGCCAGCAGTCCCCAAGGGGGAAGCTCCTACGAGCAGTACTTC. It yields the protein CASSPQGGSSYEQYF.